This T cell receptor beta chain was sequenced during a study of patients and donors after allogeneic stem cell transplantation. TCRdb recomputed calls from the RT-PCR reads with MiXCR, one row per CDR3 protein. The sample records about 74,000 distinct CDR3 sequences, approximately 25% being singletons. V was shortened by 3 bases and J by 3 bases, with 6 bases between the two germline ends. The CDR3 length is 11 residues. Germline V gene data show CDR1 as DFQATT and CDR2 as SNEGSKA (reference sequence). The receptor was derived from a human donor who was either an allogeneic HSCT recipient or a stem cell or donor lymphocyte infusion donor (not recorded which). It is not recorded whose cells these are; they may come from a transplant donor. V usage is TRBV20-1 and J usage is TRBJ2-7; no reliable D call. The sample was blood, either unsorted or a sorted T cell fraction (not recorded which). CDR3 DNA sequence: TGCAGTGCTAGGACCAACTACGAGCAGTACTTC. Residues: CSARTNYEQYF.